This TCR beta chain was identified in a study of tumor T cells in aggressive B-cell lymphoma. The V and J ends lost 7 bases and 5 bases, in that order; junction bases with no gene match: 11. The CDR3 covers 15 residues. CDR1 is MDHEN, CDR2 SYDVKM, per germline. This clone came up a few times. The assay was immunoSEQ multiplex PCR, and TCRdb's table has in-frame clones only and misses some. This table holds about 3,600 clones, 86% found once. Specimen: tumor tissue. The rearrangement joins TRBV28 to TRBJ1-1, with 9 bases lining up with TRBD1. The TCR comes from an adult with diffuse large B cell lymphoma. The CDR3 DNA reads TGTGCCAGCAATCTCCCGGGACAGGGCGGAACTGAAGCTTTCTTT. Amino acids: CASNLPGQGGTEAFF.